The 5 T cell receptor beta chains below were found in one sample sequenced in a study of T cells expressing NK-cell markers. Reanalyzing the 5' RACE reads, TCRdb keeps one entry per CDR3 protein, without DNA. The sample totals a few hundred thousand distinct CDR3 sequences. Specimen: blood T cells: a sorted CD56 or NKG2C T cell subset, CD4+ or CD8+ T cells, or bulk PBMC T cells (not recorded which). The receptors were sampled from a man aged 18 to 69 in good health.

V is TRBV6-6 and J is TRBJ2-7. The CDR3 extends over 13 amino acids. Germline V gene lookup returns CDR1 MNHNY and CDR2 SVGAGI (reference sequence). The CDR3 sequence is CASNREGNYEQYF.

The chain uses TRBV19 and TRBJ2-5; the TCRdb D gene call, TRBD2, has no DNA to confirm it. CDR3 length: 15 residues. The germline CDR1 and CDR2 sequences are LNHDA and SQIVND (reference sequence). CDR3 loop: CASSTGLGGQETQYF.

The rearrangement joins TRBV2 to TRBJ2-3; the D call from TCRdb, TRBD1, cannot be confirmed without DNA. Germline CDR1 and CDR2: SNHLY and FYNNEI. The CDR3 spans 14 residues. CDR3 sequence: CASSESRRSDTQYF.

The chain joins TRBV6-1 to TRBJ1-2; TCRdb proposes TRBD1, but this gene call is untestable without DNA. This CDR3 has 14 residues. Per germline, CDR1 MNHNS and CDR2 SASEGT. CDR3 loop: CASSPNAAPAGYTF.

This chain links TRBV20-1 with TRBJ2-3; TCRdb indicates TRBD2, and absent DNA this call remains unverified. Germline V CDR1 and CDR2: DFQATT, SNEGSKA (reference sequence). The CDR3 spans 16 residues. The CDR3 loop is CSARSTSGGTADTQYF.